One sample yielded the 21 T cell receptor beta chains listed below, sequenced in a study of cytomegalovirus exposure and HLA in healthy donors. Vbeta (60) and Jbeta (13) primers were used in the PCR. Assay used: immunoSEQ multiplex PCR; TCRdb lists only in-frame clones, some missing. The repertoire has approximately 210,000 clones, about four fifths of them found once; the top ten carry around 1.4%. Material for sequencing was PBMCs. The receptors stem from a girl aged 5 to 17 in good health and CMV-seropositive.

V is TRBV10-2 and J is TRBJ2-4; D is perhaps TRBD1 (6 bases). CDR3 length: 13 residues. V lost 7 bases and J lost 3, with 10 bases in between. Germline assignment: CDR1 WSHSY and CDR2 SAAADI. The CDR3 DNA follows: TGCGCCAGCATGAGAGGGGGCAAAAACATTCAGTACTTC. It encodes CASMRGGKNIQYF.

This clone has only one observation. The chain is built from TRBV7-7 and TRBJ2-2, with 7 nucleotides matching TRBD1. The J segment lost 4 bases and the V segment lost 5 bases, leaving 7 bases of the junction unmatched. This CDR3 contains 15 residues. The V gene's germline CDR1 is SSHAT and CDR2 FNYEAQ (reference sequence). CDR3: CASSRDSLTTGELFF. The CDR3 DNA reads TGTGCCAGCAGCCGGGACAGCCTTACCACCGGGGAGCTGTTTTTT.

CDR3 nucleotides: TGTGCCAGCAGCTGGGACCACCCGACTAGCGGGGGACCTCAAGAGACCCAGTACTTC. It encodes CASSWDHPTSGGPQETQYF. The chain recombines TRBV5-5 with TRBJ2-5; 12 bases are shared with TRBD2. The CDR3 sequence is 19 residues long. CDR1 is SGHKS and CDR2 is YYEKEE in the germline V gene (reference sequence). J was trimmed by 2 bases and V by 3 bases; bases with no gene match: 14. The whole variable domain, filled in from reference TRBV5-5 and TRBJ2-5, reads DAGVTQSPTHLIKTRGQQVTLRCSPISGHKSVSWYQQVLGQGPQFIFQYYEKEERGRGNFPDRFSARQFPNYSSELNVNALLLGDSALYLCASSWDHPTSGGPQETQYFGPGTRLLVL.

This chain connects TRBV21-1 to TRBJ1-2; the listed D gene, TRBD1, was not tested against the DNA. TRBV21-1 is shown as a pseudogene. This CDR3 is built from 14 residues. CDR3 DNA sequence: TGTGCCAGCAGCGAATCTACTGGGGCCTATGGCTACACCTTC. Translating gives CASSESTGAYGYTF.

The rearrangement uses TRBV4-3 and TRBJ2-5; 12 bases agree with TRBD2. Germline V gene data show CDR1 as LGHNA and CDR2 as YSLEER. This CDR3 has 17 amino acids. V shed 0 bases, J shed 6 bases, and the junction held 8 bases outside the gene matches. The CDR3 DNA is TGCGCCAGCAGCCAAGAGGCTAGCGGGGGGGCCCTGAAGACCCAGTACTTC. It specifies CASSQEASGGALKTQYF.

This chain links TRBV5-1 with TRBJ1-1; D is ambiguous. This CDR3 is built from 13 residues. In germline, CDR1 is SGHRS, CDR2 YFSETQ. The germline V and J ends were trimmed by 4 bases and 1 base, with 8 bases remaining between them. CDR3 in DNA: TGCGCCAGCAGCGAGGGTACGAACACTGAAGCTTTCTTT. This translates into CASSEGTNTEAFF.

CDR3 sequence: CASSIDLRGVPYNEQFF. As DNA, the CDR3 is TGTGCCAGTAGTATAGATCTTCGGGGGGTCCCCTACAATGAGCAGTTCTTC. This chain uses TRBV19 with TRBJ2-1; 7 nucleotides align to TRBD2. The germline CDR1 and CDR2 sequences are LNHDA and SQIVND (reference sequence). V gave up 0 bases and J gave up 2 bases; unmatched junction bases: 7. The CDR3 is 17 residues long. The whole variable domain, remainder taken from reference TRBV19 and TRBJ2-1, is DGGITQSPKYLFRKEGQNVTLSCEQNLNHDAMYWYRQDPGQGLRLIYYSQIVNDFQKGDIAEGYSVSREKKESFPLTVTSAQKNPTAFYLCASSIDLRGVPYNEQFFGPGTRLTVL.

The genes are TRBV2 and TRBJ2-7; tentatively, D is TRBD1 (5 bases). Germline V gene sequence: CDR1 SNHLY, CDR2 FYNNEI. CDR3 length: 13 amino acids. V lost 4 bases to trimming and J lost 4 bases, with 11 bases between them. CDR3 DNA: TGTGCCAGCAGTGGGGGCAGGCTTTACGAGCAGTACTTC. As protein: CASSGGRLYEQYF.

The genes are TRBV5-6 and TRBJ1-1; weak D call: TRBD1 (5 bases). V shed 4 bases and J shed 5 bases, with 18 bases lying between them. Germline assignment: CDR1 SGHDT and CDR2 YYEEEE. The CDR3 totals 15 residues. CDR3 in amino acids: CASSLSPGGGTEAFF. As DNA, the CDR3 is TGTGCCAGCAGCCTCTCCCCGGGGGGAGGGACTGAAGCTTTCTTT.

The V call is TRBV12-5, the J call TRBJ2-7; 11 positions agree with TRBD1. The junction had 5 bases not matched to a gene; V was cut back by 3 bases and J by 4 bases. Germline-derived CDR1 and CDR2 are LGHNT and FRNRAP. The CDR3 is 15 residues long. CDR3 sequence: CASGLGQGASYEQYF. In DNA form, the CDR3 reads TGTGCTAGTGGTTTAGGACAGGGGGCATCTTACGAGCAGTACTTC.

V and J are TRBV18 and TRBJ2-5, with 14 bases matching TRBD2. The CDR3 is made up of 16 amino acids. Germline CDR1 reads KGHSH; CDR2 reads LQKENI. V shed 3 bases and J 8 bases; nucleotides not matched to a gene: 8. CDR3 loop: CASSPVPGLAGDTQYF. For the CDR3, the DNA is TGTGCCAGCTCACCTGTCCCGGGACTAGCGGGGGACACCCAGTACTTC.

This clone was observed a single time. The gene calls are TRBV19 and TRBJ1-1; no firm D call. The CDR3 contains 13 residues. The V end was cut by 2 bases, the J end by 6 bases, with 10 bases between. Germline V gene sequence: CDR1 LNHDA, CDR2 SQIVND (reference sequence). The CDR3 DNA is TGTGCCAGTAGTATAACAGATTCGGCTGAAGCTTTCTTT. It specifies CASSITDSAEAFF.

This clone was counted a single time. This chain links TRBV9 with TRBJ2-5, with 9 bases identical to TRBD2. CDR1 is SGDLS, CDR2 YYNGEE, per germline. V dropped 3 bases and J dropped 5; count of bases not matched to a gene: 8. This CDR3 is 15 amino acids long. The DNA for the CDR3 is TGTGCCAGCAGCGGGGTAGCGGGGGCAGGGGAGACCCAGTACTTC. This codes for CASSGVAGAGETQYF.

The chain is built from TRBV18 and TRBJ1-1, with D unclear. Germline V gene lookup returns CDR1 KGHSH and CDR2 LQKENI. CDR3 length: 14 amino acids. V lost 1 base and J lost 3, with 9 bases in between. CDR3 sequence (DNA): TGTGCCAGCTCACCACGGTTCGGGGACACTGAAGCTTTCTTT. It translates to CASSPRFGDTEAFF.

V is TRBV9 and J is TRBJ2-5, with TRBD2 as a possible D gene (5 bases). Germline CDR1 is SGDLS and CDR2 is YYNGEE. This CDR3 region has 13 residues. The V end lost 1 base, the J end lost 4 bases, and 8 bases lay between the germline ends. CDR3 coding DNA: TGTGCCAGCAGCGTACCGGGGTCAGAGACCCAGTACTTC. Translating gives CASSVPGSETQYF.

The CDR3 nucleotides read TGTGCCAGCAGTTCATGGGGGAGGACCGGGGAGCTGTTTTTT. Its translation is CASSSWGRTGELFF. This chain links TRBV27 with TRBJ2-2, with a tentative D call TRBD2 (6 bases). The germline V gene has CDR1 MNHEY and CDR2 SMNVEV (reference sequence). The CDR3 has 14 amino acids. V was pared by 4 bases and J by 5 bases, with 11 bases between.

The V and J genes are TRBV11-3 and TRBJ2-3; 15 bases agree with TRBD2. This CDR3 region has 19 residues. V shed 1 base and J 2 bases; nucleotides not matched to a gene: 7. Germline CDR1 reads SGHNT; CDR2 reads YENEEA. Here the CDR3 reads CASSLGSWTSGGATDTQYF. In DNA form, the CDR3 reads TGTGCCAGCAGCTTAGGGTCTTGGACTAGCGGGGGGGCCACAGATACGCAGTATTTT.

This chain links TRBV5-8 with TRBJ2-6, with no clear D. The V gene lost 4 bases and the J gene lost 4 bases, with 9 bases spanning the gap. Germline CDR1 and CDR2: SGHTS and YDEGEE. The CDR3 totals 14 residues. CDR3 loop: CASSRVSGANVLTF. The CDR3 bases are TGTGCCAGCAGCCGCGTTTCGGGGGCCAACGTCCTGACTTTC. The full variable domain, rest sourced from reference TRBV5-8 and TRBJ2-6, is EAGVTQSPTHLIKTRGQQATLRCSPISGHTSVYWYQQALGLGLQFLLWYDEGEERNRGNFPPRFSGRQFPNYSSELNVNALELEDSALYLCASSRVSGANVLTFGAGSRLTVL.

The chain is built from TRBV7-9 and TRBJ1-1; TRBD1 matches 7 bases. Germline lookup yields CDR1 SEHNR and CDR2 FQNEAQ (reference sequence). This CDR3 region has 14 residues. With V trimmed by 1 base and J by 7 bases, 6 bases remained unmatched. CDR3 sequence: CASSLGGGRIEAFF. The CDR3 DNA is TGTGCCAGCAGCTTAGGAGGGGGCAGGATTGAAGCTTTCTTT.

The chain combines TRBV11-3 with TRBJ2-1, with 7 bases lining up with TRBD2. V lost 4 bases and J lost 8; bases outside the gene matches: 11. The CDR3 has 15 amino acids. The germline CDR1 and CDR2 sequences are SGHNT and YENEEA. Here the CDR3 reads CASSWEGRDPHEQFF. In nucleotides, the CDR3 is TGTGCCAGCAGCTGGGAGGGCAGGGACCCACATGAGCAGTTCTTC. Full variable domain (missing parts from reference TRBV11-3 and TRBJ2-1): EAGVVQSPRYKIIEKKQPVAFWCNPISGHNTLYWYLQNLGQGPELLIRYENEEAVDDSQLPKDRFSAERLKGVDSTLKIQPAELGDSAVYLCASSWEGRDPHEQFFGPGTRLTVL.

The chain recombines TRBV5-1 with TRBJ1-2; perhaps TRBD1 as D (6 bases). The CDR3 extends over 15 amino acids. Germline CDR1 reads SGHRS; CDR2 reads YFSETQ. The germline V and J ends were trimmed by 4 bases and 0 bases, with 13 bases remaining between them. CDR3: CASSKGQYANYGYTF. CDR3 DNA sequence: TGCGCCAGCAGCAAAGGACAGTACGCTAACTATGGCTACACCTTC. The complete variable domain, with remaining parts taken from reference TRBV5-1 and TRBJ1-2, reads KAGVTQTPRYLIKTRGQQVTLSCSPISGHRSVSWYQQTPGQGLQFLFEYFSETQRNKGNFPGRFSGRQFSNSRSEMNVSTLELGDSALYLCASSKGQYANYGYTFGSGTRLTVV.